Listed here are 15 T cell receptor beta chains from one sample, sequenced in a study of CD8 T cells in Susac syndrome. RNA, at roughly 0.45 to 1 ug, was reverse transcribed with random hexamers. Each CDR3 protein is one row after TCRdb ran MiXCR on the immunoSEQ multiplex PCR reads. Of some 100,000 distinct CDR3 sequences in the sample, 80% to 95% were seen once. The sequencing input was CD4+ T cells from PBMCs. Receptors were obtained from a human donor in good health.

As regards this clonotype: A junction boundary mismatches the germline segment, possibly from a read error. J is TRBJ2-2 and V is TRBV7-2; 7 nucleotides match TRBD2. The CDR3 has 14 amino acids. The germline V gene encodes CDR1 SGHTA and CDR2 FQGNSA. CDR3 nucleotide sequence: TGCGTTAGCAGGAGACTAGCCGGTACCGGGGAGCTGTTTTTT. Translation: CVSRRLAGTGELFF.

The genes are TRBV5-1 and TRBJ2-7, with D perhaps TRBD1 (6 bases). This CDR3 contains 13 residues. Germline V lookup: CDR1 SGHRS, CDR2 YFSETQ. V gave up 8 bases and J gave up 2 bases, with 14 bases separating them. The CDR3 DNA follows: TGCGCCAGTACGGACAGCTTGGCCTACGAGCAGTACTTC. Encoded protein: CASTDSLAYEQYF.

The chain has TRBV4-3 and TRBJ1-1; tentative D call: TRBD1 (6 bases). Deletions cut 4 bases from V and 1 base from J, with 13 bases between. This CDR3 is built from 15 residues. Germline V gene lookup returns CDR1 LGHNA and CDR2 YSLEER. The CDR3 DNA sequence: TGCGCCAGCAGCCTCCGGACAGTACCGAACACTGAAGCTTTCTTT. This sequence encodes CASSLRTVPNTEAFF.

The chain links TRBV12-3 or TRBV12-4 to TRBJ2-7; a possible D gene is TRBD2 (7 bases). The CDR3 has 14 amino acids. V lost 3 bases to trimming and J lost 3 bases, with 12 bases between them. The CDR3 region is CASSLGGADYEQYF. The CDR3 bases are TGTGCCAGCAGTTTGGGGGGGGCTGACTACGAGCAGTACTTC.

The J gene is TRBJ2-1, the V gene TRBV6-5; 7 bases fit TRBD2. V gave up 2 bases and J gave up 5 bases; unmatched junction bases: 9. The CDR3 has 16 residues. CDR1 MNHEY and CDR2 SVGAGI come from the germline V gene. The DNA for the CDR3 is TGTGCCAGCAGTTACCCGACGGGAGGCTTGGACAATGAGCAGTTCTTC. This encodes CASSYPTGGLDNEQFF.

V usage is TRBV4-2 and J usage is TRBJ1-5; no reliable D call. The CDR3 covers 15 residues. Germline V gives CDR1 LGHNA, CDR2 YNFKEQ. Trimming shortened V by 0 bases and J by 5 bases, and 11 bases separated the two germline ends. In DNA, the CDR3 is TGTGCCAGCAGCCAAGATCCCGGGAAAGATCAGCCCCAGCATTTT. Protein sequence: CASSQDPGKDQPQHF.

The table lists this clonotype with a count of one. The genes are TRBV20-1 and TRBJ1-2; 7 positions match TRBD1. V shed 0 bases, J shed 3 bases, and the junction held 4 bases outside the gene matches. Germline assignment: CDR1 DFQATT and CDR2 SNEGSKA (reference sequence). The CDR3 runs 14 residues. The CDR3 DNA is TGCAGTGCTAGAGATCTAGGGACAGACTATGGCTACACCTTC. Protein product: CSARDLGTDYGYTF.

The genes are TRBV27 and TRBJ2-5; TRBD2 matches at 7 bases. This CDR3 has 13 amino acids. After removal of 8 bases from V and 1 base from J, the junction contained 4 bases not matched to a gene. Germline-derived CDR1 and CDR2 are MNHEY and SMNVEV (reference sequence). CDR3 in amino acids: CASGGVSQETQYF. CDR3 sequence (DNA): TGTGCCAGCGGGGGGGTAAGCCAAGAGACCCAGTACTTC.

The V call is TRBV29-1, the J call TRBJ2-5; D possibly uses TRBD1 or TRBD2 (5 bases each). CDR1 and CDR2 (germline): SQVTM, ANQGSEA. The CDR3 extends over 14 amino acids. The V gene lost 6 bases and the J gene lost 6 bases, with 20 bases spanning the gap. The CDR3 region has the DNA TGCAGCGTCGAGAGGGTCAGGGCCGGGAAGACCCAGTACTTC. The encoded protein is CSVERVRAGKTQYF. Full variable domain (missing parts from reference TRBV29-1 and TRBJ2-5): SAVISQKPSRDICQRGTSLTIQCQVDSQVTMMFWYRQQPGQSLTLIATANQGSEATYESGFVIDKFPISRPNLTFSTLTVSNMSPEDSSIYLCSVERVRAGKTQYFGPGTRLLVL.

This rearrangement joins TRBV7-2 to TRBJ1-2, with 7 bases fitting TRBD1. The CDR3 length is 14 residues. Germline V gene data show CDR1 as SGHTA and CDR2 as FQGNSA. Germline trimming cut 4 bases from V and 2 bases from J; bases unmatched to any gene: 4. The CDR3, as DNA: TGTGCCAGCAGCTCACAGGGGCTAAACTATGGCTACACCTTC. Residues: CASSSQGLNYGYTF. Looking up the rest from reference TRBV7-2 and TRBJ1-2 gives the full variable domain: GAGVSQSPSNKVTEKGKDVELRCDPISGHTALYWYRQSLGQGLEFLIYFQGNSAPDKSGLPSDRFSAERTGGSVSTLTIQRTQQEDSAVYLCASSSQGLNYGYTFGSGTRLTVV.

This clonotype was recorded only once. V is TRBV20-1 and J is TRBJ1-3; a possible D gene is TRBD1 (6 bases). The V end lost 8 bases, the J end lost 2 bases, and 13 bases lay between the germline ends. The V gene's germline CDR1 is DFQATT and CDR2 SNEGSKA (reference sequence). CDR3 size: 13 residues. For the CDR3, the DNA is TGCAGTCTACAGGGTCCTACTGGAAACACCATATATTTT. Amino acid sequence: CSLQGPTGNTIYF.

This clonotype came up a few times. V usage is TRBV6-1 and J usage is TRBJ2-7; TRBD2 aligns across 7 bases. The CDR3 has 15 amino acids. With 7 bases clipped from V and 6 bases from J, the junction kept 15 bases outside the gene matches. CDR1 MNHNS and CDR2 SASEGT come from the germline V gene. The CDR3 here is CASKGAGTAIGEQYF. Written as DNA, the CDR3 is TGTGCCAGCAAGGGAGCGGGGACCGCGATAGGCGAGCAGTACTTC.

The chain carries TRBV7-2 and TRBJ1-1; D may be TRBD1 (6 bases). With 6 bases removed from V and 1 base from J, the gap between germline ends came to 18 bases. Germline CDR1 reads SGHTA; CDR2 reads FQGNSA. The CDR3 extends over 16 amino acids. The CDR3 loop reads CASRHARGAANTEAFF. DNA for the CDR3: TGTGCCAGCAGACATGCGCGGGGGGCTGCGAACACTGAAGCTTTCTTT.

J is TRBJ1-2 and V is TRBV7-2, with D unresolved. Germline loops: CDR1 SGHTA, CDR2 FQGNSA. V gave up 4 bases and J gave up 8 bases, with 8 bases separating them. CDR3 length: 11 amino acids. This chain's CDR3 is CASSSNIGYTF. Here the CDR3 DNA reads TGTGCCAGCAGCTCGAACATCGGCTACACCTTC. Full variable domain (remainder filled in from reference TRBV7-2 and TRBJ1-2): GAGVSQSPSNKVTEKGKDVELRCDPISGHTALYWYRQSLGQGLEFLIYFQGNSAPDKSGLPSDRFSAERTGGSVSTLTIQRTQQEDSAVYLCASSSNIGYTFGSGTRLTVV.

The chain couples TRBV4-3 to TRBJ2-7; perhaps TRBD2 as D (6 bases). The CDR3 consists of 16 residues. Germline loops: CDR1 LGHNA, CDR2 YSLEER. Trimming removed 1 base from V and 2 bases from J, with 15 bases in between. The CDR3 DNA reads as TGCGCCAGCAGCCAAGTGATTGGAGGGGCCGCCTACGAGCAGTACTTC. Amino acid sequence: CASSQVIGGAAYEQYF.